This T cell receptor (beta chain) was obtained from a study of blood T cell repertoires in COVID-19. Study in general: COVID-19 samples from acute and convalescent phases originated in the United States, Italy and Spain. The cDNA or gDNA used as material had been derived from T cells, B-cell-depleted T cells, or PBMCs.

Authors' analysis steps: Amplification with reference gene primers provided the estimates of nucleated cell counts. Data came from immunoSEQ multiplex PCR; TCRdb stores just in-frame clones and leaves some out. That table supplies the V and J calls and clone size; D and trimming were determined from the DNA. Found here are about 59,000 clones, less than 85% of them singletons; the top ten hold less than 10%. The germline gives CDR1 LNHNV, CDR2 YYDKDF (reference sequence). This CDR3 spans 14 amino acids. V dropped 8 bases and J dropped 0 bases, with 11 bases sitting between them. The clonotype was recovered from a human donor in a cohort sampled during active COVID-19. This rearrangement joins TRBV15 to TRBJ1-3; D is unclear. The source material was peripheral blood. The CDR3 nucleotides are TGTGCCACCGTCGGCGGAAACTCTGGAAACACCATATATTTT. Translated, it gives CATVGGNSGNTIYF.